This entry is about one T cell receptor beta chain. This clonotype was recorded at least ten times. Its recognized antigen is unknown. Qualities for individual bases were not recorded, and no much larger clone is one base off. The data were taken from a study of T cell repertoires in cytomegalovirus infection (dated by TCRdb to between 2019 and 2020). Background on the whole study: Recently identified HLA-C-restricted CMV epitopes, whose presentation resists viral immunomodulation, were targeted by peptide stimulations together with well-studied HLA-B-restricted epitopes. Donor HLA type was relevant to the analysis, because carriage of CMV infection together with the matching HLA type was indicated by public TCR beta signatures. Study-wide conclusions, independent of this receptor: In both this cohort and an independent 352-donor cohort, the cumulative frequency of public TCR beta family members distinguished carriers of CMV infection plus the relevant HLA type. In the ex vivo response, HLA-C-restricted CMV-specific TCR beta clonotypes were dominant, and in two of eight donors the single most frequent clonotype came from this HLA-C-restricted group.

The sequencing machine was an Illumina HiSeq 1500. TCRdb reran the public reads through fastp at Q25 and MiXCR, keeping productive beta chains. Duplicate CDR3 protein sequences are folded into a single record with the most common DNA and genes. A total of 650,000 to 900,000 distinct CDR3 sequences appear in this sample, under 35% of them only once. The ten largest clones capture around 13% of the sample. This specimen's treatment or condition label, interpreted: in vitro stimulation with specific CMV peptide epitopes to enrich CMV-specific T cells. This sample comprised cultured CD8+ T cells from PBMCs, obtained from culture after CMV antigen stimulation. The sequence came from a human donor in good health (CMV status not recorded). Some clones in this sample may be carry-over from other donors' samples.

Here the CDR3 is given as CASSSRGGGKNIQYF. Here is the DNA: TGTGCCAGCAGCTCTCGTGGGGGAGGTAAAAACATTCAGTACTTC. Recombination joined TRBV7-2 with TRBJ2-4, with TRBD2 as a weak D call on 6 bases. The germline V gene supplies CDR1 SGHTA and CDR2 FQGNSA. V was cut back by 4 bases and J by 4 bases, leaving a gap of 14 bases between them. Taken from cysteine to phenylalanine, the CDR3 has 15 residues. Only the CDR3 part of the read is kept: 45 bases, read in frame from the first base. The entire variable domain, with the stretches around the CDR3 drawn from the reference TRBV7-2 and TRBJ2-4 proteins, is GAGVSQSPSNKVTEKGKDVELRCDPISGHTALYWYRQSLGQGLEFLIYFQGNSAPDKSGLPSDRFSAERTGGSVSTLTIQRTQQEDSAVYLCASSSRGGGKNIQYFGAGTRLSVL.